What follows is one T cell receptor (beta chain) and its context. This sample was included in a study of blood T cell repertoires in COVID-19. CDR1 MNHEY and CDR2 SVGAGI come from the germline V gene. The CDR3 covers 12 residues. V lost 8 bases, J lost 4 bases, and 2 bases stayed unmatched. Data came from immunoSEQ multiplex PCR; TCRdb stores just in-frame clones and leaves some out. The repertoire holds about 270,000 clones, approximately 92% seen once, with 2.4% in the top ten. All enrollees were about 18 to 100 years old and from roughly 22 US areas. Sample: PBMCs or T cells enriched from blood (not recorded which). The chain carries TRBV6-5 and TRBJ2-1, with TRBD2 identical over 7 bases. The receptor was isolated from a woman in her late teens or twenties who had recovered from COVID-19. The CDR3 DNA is TGTGCCAGCGGGGGGGAGTACAATGAGCAGTTCTTC. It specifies CASGGEYNEQFF.